These 3 T cell receptor beta chains were all obtained from the same sample, sequenced in a study of cytomegalovirus exposure and HLA in healthy donors. TCRdb's copy holds only in-frame clones and misses some; the assay was immunoSEQ multiplex PCR. The data hold around 100,000 clones, with less than 95% observed a single time. Source material: PBMCs. The receptors here all came from a woman between 18 and 29 years old in good health and CMV-seronegative.

The V call is TRBV5-5, the J call TRBJ1-5; D possibly corresponds to TRBD1 (6 bases). CDR3 length: 15 amino acids. V lost 4 bases to trimming and J lost 2 bases, with 13 bases between them. CDR1 is SGHKS, CDR2 YYEKEE, per germline (reference sequence). This chain's CDR3 is CASSPGTTGNQPQHF. CDR3 coding DNA: TGTGCCAGCAGCCCAGGGACAACCGGCAATCAGCCCCAGCATTTT.

The CDR3 here is CASSPGTAYGYTF. The DNA for the CDR3 is TGTGCCAGCAGCCCGGGGACAGCCTATGGCTACACCTTC. The V gene is TRBV7-9, the J gene TRBJ1-2; 7 bases are shared with TRBD1. Trimming at V came to 5 bases and at J to 4 bases, leaving 4 bases not matched to a gene. Germline lookup yields CDR1 SEHNR and CDR2 FQNEAQ (reference sequence). The CDR3 is 13 amino acids. Together with reference TRBV7-9 and TRBJ1-2, the CDR3 gives the full variable domain: DTGVSQNPRHKITKRGQNVTFRCDPISEHNRLYWYRQTLGQGPEFLTYFQNEAQLEKSRLLSDRFSAERPKGSFSTLEIQRTEQGDSAMYLCASSPGTAYGYTFGSGTRLTVV.

The chain is built from TRBV27 and TRBJ1-1; D is possibly TRBD1 (6 bases). V was cut by 6 bases and J by 1 base, with 12 bases left in between. The CDR3 totals 14 residues. Germline CDR1 and CDR2: MNHEY and SMNVEV (reference sequence). CDR3 amino acids: CASRSDSTNTEAFF. The DNA of the CDR3 is TGTGCCAGCAGATCGGACAGCACGAACACTGAAGCTTTCTTT.